One sample yielded the 27 T cell receptor beta chains listed below, sequenced in a study of shared clonotypes between healthy human individuals. Terminally differentiated effector memory CD45RA+ cells were excluded by CCR7 positive selection of CD45RO-negative cells. The protocol was immunoSEQ multiplex PCR, while the TCRdb copy is restricted to in-frame clones and leaves out a portion. The sample yields just over 2,000,000 clones, over 85% seen once. The specimen sequenced was naive CD8+ T cells sorted from blood. All receptors derive from a man aged 18 to 35 in good health.

CDR3: CASSAGLGLDTQYF. Written as DNA, the CDR3 is TGTGCCAGCAGTGCGGGACTAGGCCTCGATACGCAGTATTTT. The J gene is TRBJ2-3, the V gene TRBV28; the match to TRBD2 covers 8 bases. The CDR3 sequence is 14 residues long. Germline V gives CDR1 MDHEN, CDR2 SYDVKM. V lost 5 bases and J lost 6; bases outside the gene matches: 7.

V and J are TRBV27 and TRBJ2-1; D not certain. Between the trimmed V and J ends, which lost 5 bases and 2 bases, there was a span of 10 bases. Germline V lookup: CDR1 MNHEY, CDR2 SMNVEV (reference sequence). The CDR3 consists of 14 residues. The CDR3 sequence: CASSPVPTYNEQFF. In DNA form, the CDR3 reads TGTGCCAGCAGTCCAGTGCCGACCTACAATGAGCAGTTCTTC.

This clone came up once. The chain is built from TRBV2 and TRBJ1-4; D gene unclear. Germline V CDR1 and CDR2: SNHLY, FYNNEI. Deletions cut 6 bases from V and 0 bases from J, with 11 bases between. CDR3 length: 15 amino acids. Written as DNA, the CDR3 is TGTGCCAGCAGACCCCGGAGGGCAACTAATGAAAAACTGTTTTTT. This codes for CASRPRRATNEKLFF.

This sequence joins TRBV5-6 and TRBJ2-1, with D perhaps TRBD2 (6 bases). This CDR3 has 14 amino acids. Trimming removed 0 bases from V and 8 bases from J, with 12 bases in between. Germline V gene lookup returns CDR1 SGHDT and CDR2 YYEEEE. In nucleotides, the CDR3 is TGTGCCAGCAGCTTGGGACTAGAAATTCATGAGCAGTTCTTC. It specifies CASSLGLEIHEQFF.

The sample holds a few counts of this clone. The chain recombines TRBV6-1 with TRBJ1-6; D not resolved. The CDR3 is made up of 12 amino acids. Germline CDR1 reads MNHNS; CDR2 reads SASEGT. Deletions cut 2 bases from V and 8 bases from J, with 4 bases between. CDR3 DNA: TGTGCCAGCAGTGAAACCTATTCACCCCTCCACTTT. This encodes CASSETYSPLHF.

In its sample, this clone was seen once. Additional DNA sequences in this sample encode the identical CDR3. The CDR3: CASRDSSYEQYF. DNA of the CDR3: TGTGCCAGTCGGGACAGCTCCTACGAGCAGTACTTC. The chain links TRBV5-6 to TRBJ2-7; 7 nucleotides line up with TRBD1. Unmatched junction bases numbered 2, after V lost 8 bases and J lost 0 bases. CDR3 length: 12 amino acids. Germline V lookup: CDR1 SGHDT, CDR2 YYEEEE.

This clone appeared a single time. The chain recombines TRBV6-5 with TRBJ1-1, with D perhaps matching TRBD1 (5 bases). Germline lookup yields CDR1 MNHEY and CDR2 SVGAGI. The V and J ends lost 2 bases and 7 bases respectively, with 11 bases between them. The CDR3 totals 13 residues. CDR3 residues: CASSYHAGGEAFF. CDR3 DNA: TGTGCCAGCAGTTACCACGCGGGGGGTGAAGCTTTCTTT.

The rearrangement joins TRBV5-1 to TRBJ1-3, with a tentative D call TRBD1 (5 bases). CDR1 is SGHRS, CDR2 YFSETQ, per germline. V shed 4 bases and J shed 0 bases, with 11 bases lying between them. This CDR3 has 15 residues. The CDR3 sequence: CASSPDTSSGNTIYF. The DNA for the CDR3 is TGCGCCAGCAGCCCGGACACGAGCTCTGGAAACACCATATATTTT. Looking up the rest from reference TRBV5-1 and TRBJ1-3 gives the full variable domain: KAGVTQTPRYLIKTRGQQVTLSCSPISGHRSVSWYQQTPGQGLQFLFEYFSETQRNKGNFPGRFSGRQFSNSRSEMNVSTLELGDSALYLCASSPDTSSGNTIYFGEGSWLTVV.

Only one count was recorded for this clone. This chain uses TRBV7-9 with TRBJ1-2; TRBD1 matches at 8 bases. The CDR3 has 13 amino acids. Germline trimming cut 7 bases from V and 8 bases from J; bases unmatched to any gene: 9. CDR1 is SEHNR and CDR2 is FQNEAQ in the germline V gene (reference sequence). DNA of the CDR3: TGTGCCAGCACAAACACAGGGGGTTTAGGCTACACCTTC. It encodes CASTNTGGLGYTF.

This clone was recorded only once. The gene calls are TRBV7-9 and TRBJ1-1, with D perhaps matching TRBD1 (5 bases). Trimming removed 3 bases at V and 5 bases at J, with 16 bases between. This CDR3 has 15 residues. Germline CDR1 SEHNR, CDR2 FQNEAQ (reference sequence). The CDR3 is CASSLPEGMGTEAFF. In nucleotides, the CDR3 is TGTGCCAGCAGCTTGCCCGAGGGGATGGGGACTGAAGCTTTCTTT.

The chain employs TRBV14 and TRBJ2-7, with unresolved D. Trimming pared 0 bases from V and 0 bases from J, leaving 12 bases between. Per the germline V gene, CDR1 is SGHDN and CDR2 is FVKESK. This CDR3 has 16 residues. CDR3 in DNA: TGTGCCAGCAGCCAAGATTACACATCAAGCTCCTACGAGCAGTACTTC. As protein: CASSQDYTSSSYEQYF.

The chain couples TRBV9 to TRBJ2-5; TRBD2 might be the D (7 bases). The CDR3 runs 15 residues. The germline gives CDR1 SGDLS, CDR2 YYNGEE. V shed 0 bases and J shed 4 bases, with 13 bases lying between them. CDR3 loop: CASSVDEGGGETQYF. The CDR3, as DNA: TGTGCCAGCAGCGTAGACGAGGGAGGGGGAGAGACCCAGTACTTC.

The chain joins TRBV4-2 to TRBJ1-6, with 8 bases fitting TRBD1. CDR3 size: 18 residues. J gave up 0 bases and V 3 bases, and 7 bases lay outside the gene matches. Germline lookup yields CDR1 LGHNA and CDR2 YNFKEQ. The CDR3 sequence: CASSQPGQASSYNSPLHF. CDR3 coding DNA: TGTGCCAGCAGCCAGCCGGGACAGGCTAGCTCCTATAATTCACCCCTCCACTTT.

The chain uses TRBV14 and TRBJ1-6; D possibly corresponds to TRBD1 (6 bases). The germline V gene has CDR1 SGHDN and CDR2 FVKESK. Trimming pared 1 base from V and 8 bases from J, leaving 12 bases between. The CDR3 consists of 15 residues. CDR3 protein: CASSQAAGVDSPLHF. In nucleotides, the CDR3 is TGTGCCAGCAGCCAAGCGGCAGGGGTGGATTCACCCCTCCACTTT.

The J gene is TRBJ2-3, the V gene TRBV6-5, with no clear D. Trimming shortened V by 0 bases and J by 2 bases, and 12 bases separated the two germline ends. Germline-derived CDR1 and CDR2 are MNHEY and SVGAGI. This CDR3 has 16 amino acids. Written as DNA, the CDR3 is TGTGCCAGCAGTTACTCGCTACCCCCCGACACAGATACGCAGTATTTT. Protein sequence: CASSYSLPPDTDTQYF.

CDR3 residues: CASSLGLGGHQPQHF. The DNA for the CDR3 is TGTGCCAGCAGCTTGGGACTTGGGGGCCATCAGCCCCAGCATTTT. This chain joins TRBV5-8 and TRBJ1-5; D may be TRBD1 (6 bases). Germline CDR1 SGHTS, CDR2 YDEGEE. This CDR3 spans 15 amino acids. V lost 0 bases, J lost 5 bases, and 12 bases lay in between.

The chain carries TRBV5-1 and TRBJ2-1; 8 bases are a match to TRBD1. V lost 4 bases to trimming and J lost 0 bases; unmatched junction nucleotides: 3. Per the germline V gene, CDR1 is SGHRS and CDR2 is YFSETQ. This CDR3 region has 15 residues. The CDR3 spells CASSAGQGSYNEQFF. CDR3 in DNA: TGCGCCAGCAGCGCCGGACAGGGCTCCTACAATGAGCAGTTCTTC.

Worth noting for this clone: This specimen includes other DNA sequences encoding the same CDR3. The chain is built from TRBV9 and TRBJ2-1, with 8 bases fitting TRBD2. Trimming removed 2 bases from V and 6 bases from J; junction bases left unmatched: 7. Germline assignment: CDR1 SGDLS and CDR2 YYNGEE. This CDR3 region has 15 residues. This CDR3 is CASSVGGGSGNEQFF. The CDR3 nucleotides read TGTGCCAGCAGCGTTGGCGGGGGGAGCGGCAATGAGCAGTTCTTC. The whole variable domain, remainder taken from reference TRBV9 and TRBJ2-1, is DSGVTQTPKHLITATGQRVTLRCSPRSGDLSVYWYQQSLDQGLQFLIQYYNGEERAKGNILERFSAQQFPDLHSELNLSSLELGDSALYFCASSVGGGSGNEQFFGPGTRLTVL.

The gene calls are TRBV9 and TRBJ2-7, with D perhaps matching TRBD1 or TRBD2 (6 bases each). Germline V gives CDR1 SGDLS, CDR2 YYNGEE. The CDR3 runs 15 residues. V lost 4 bases to trimming and J lost 0 bases, with 14 bases between them. The CDR3 loop is CASSPGGLSSYEQYF. The CDR3 DNA reads TGTGCCAGCAGCCCCGGGGGCCTTAGCTCCTACGAGCAGTACTTC.

The chain carries TRBV2 and TRBJ1-5; the D gene is possibly TRBD1 (5 bases). Trimming removed 6 bases from V and 4 bases from J, with 10 bases in between. Germline CDR1 reads SNHLY; CDR2 reads FYNNEI. The CDR3 extends over 13 amino acids. CDR3 DNA sequence: TGTGCCAGCAGGGGACTTGCAAATCAGCCCCAGCATTTT. Translation: CASRGLANQPQHF. Full variable domain (remainder filled in from reference TRBV2 and TRBJ1-5): EPEVTQTPSHQVTQMGQEVILRCVPISNHLYFYWYRQILGQKVEFLVSFYNNEISEKSEIFDDQFSVERPDGSNFTLKIRSTKLEDSAMYFCASRGLANQPQHFGDGTRLSIL.

In this sample, this clone turned up once. This chain joins TRBV19 and TRBJ1-1; D is perhaps TRBD1 (6 bases). This CDR3 has 13 amino acids. Germline CDR1 reads LNHDA; CDR2 reads SQIVND (reference sequence). Trimming took off 2 bases at V and 10 bases at J, with 14 bases between the two ends. Here the CDR3 reads CASSILGGAGAFF. The CDR3 DNA is TGTGCCAGTAGTATATTGGGGGGCGCAGGAGCTTTCTTT.

To note about this clone: The same CDR3 arises from other DNA sequences in this sample as well. The V call is TRBV5-6, the J call TRBJ2-7; unclear D gene. V shed 0 bases and J shed 0 bases, with 7 bases lying between them. The CDR3 length is 14 residues. Germline V lookup: CDR1 SGHDT, CDR2 YYEEEE. The CDR3 loop is CASSLGSNSYEQYF. The CDR3 nucleotides read TGTGCCAGCAGCTTGGGTTCCAACTCCTACGAGCAGTACTTC.

The chain uses TRBV12-5 and TRBJ2-3; TRBD2 matches 12 bases. From germline, CDR1 is LGHNT and CDR2 FRNRAP. The CDR3 is 20 amino acids. V shed 0 bases and J 3 bases; nucleotides not matched to a gene: 13. The CDR3 loop is CASGLVLGGETSGSTDTQYF. The DNA of the CDR3 is TGTGCTAGTGGTTTGGTCCTAGGTGGGGAGACTAGCGGGAGTACAGATACGCAGTATTTT.

V gene TRBV10-1 combines with J gene TRBJ1-1, with 7 bases lining up with TRBD1. Germline lookup yields CDR1 WNHNN and CDR2 SYGVQD (reference sequence). This CDR3 spans 12 amino acids. The trim removed 3 bases at V and 8 bases at J, leaving 3 bases unmatched. CDR3 in DNA: TGCGCCAGCAGTGACCCGGACAGGGAAGCTTTCTTT. Protein sequence: CASSDPDREAFF.

The J gene is TRBJ1-4, the V gene TRBV7-2, with D maybe TRBD1 (5 bases). The CDR3 sequence is 14 residues long. CDR1 SGHTA and CDR2 FQGNSA come from the germline V gene. The V end lost 4 bases, the J end lost 8 bases, and 14 bases lay between the germline ends. CDR3 coding DNA: TGTGCCAGCAGCTCCGGGTTTTGGGGGGAAAAACTGTTTTTT. Its translation: CASSSGFWGEKLFF.

The V gene is TRBV25-1, the J gene TRBJ2-7; D remains unclear. CDR3 length equals 12 residues. The V gene's germline CDR1 is MGHDK and CDR2 SYGVNS. V shed 4 bases and J shed 4 bases, with 8 bases lying between them. CDR3 coding DNA: TGTGCCAGCAGTGGATTTCTTTACGAGCAGTACTTC. Its translation: CASSGFLYEQYF.

V usage is TRBV2 and J usage is TRBJ2-2; D tentatively fits TRBD1 or TRBD2 (5 bases each). Trimming left V 3 bases short and J 0 bases short, with 8 bases between. From germline, CDR1 is SNHLY and CDR2 FYNNEI. The CDR3 has 15 amino acids. The CDR3 region is CASSDEGSNTGELFF. The CDR3 DNA is TGTGCCAGCAGTGATGAGGGGTCGAACACCGGGGAGCTGTTTTTT.